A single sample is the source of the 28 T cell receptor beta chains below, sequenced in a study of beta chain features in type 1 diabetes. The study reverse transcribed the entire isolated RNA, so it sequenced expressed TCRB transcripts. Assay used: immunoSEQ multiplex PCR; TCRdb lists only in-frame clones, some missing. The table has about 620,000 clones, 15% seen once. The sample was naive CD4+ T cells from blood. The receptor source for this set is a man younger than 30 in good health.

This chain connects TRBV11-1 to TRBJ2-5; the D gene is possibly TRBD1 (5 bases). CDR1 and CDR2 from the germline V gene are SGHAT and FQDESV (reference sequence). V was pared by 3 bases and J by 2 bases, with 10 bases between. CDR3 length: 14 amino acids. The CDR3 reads CASSFVQGQETQYF. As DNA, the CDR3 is TGTGCCAGCAGCTTCGTGCAGGGACAAGAGACCCAGTACTTC. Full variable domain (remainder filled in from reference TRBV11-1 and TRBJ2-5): EAEVAQSPRYKITEKSQAVAFWCDPISGHATLYWYRQILGQGPELLVQFQDESVVDDSQLPKDRFSAERLKGVDSTLKIQPAELGDSAMYLCASSFVQGQETQYFGPGTRLLVL.

Here the CDR3 reads CASSRVRMGSSYNEQFF. The CDR3, as DNA: TGTGCCAGCAGCCGCGTCCGCATGGGGAGCTCCTACAATGAGCAGTTCTTC. The chain uses TRBV5-6 and TRBJ2-1; D might be TRBD2 (5 bases). Germline CDR1 SGHDT, CDR2 YYEEEE. The CDR3 is 17 amino acids. The V gene lost 4 bases and the J gene lost 0 bases, with 17 bases spanning the gap.

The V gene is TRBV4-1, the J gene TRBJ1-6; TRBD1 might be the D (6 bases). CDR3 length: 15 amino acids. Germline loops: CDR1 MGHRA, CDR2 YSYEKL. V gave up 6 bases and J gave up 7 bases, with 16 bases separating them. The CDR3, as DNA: TGCGCCAGCAGGTCCCCGGTACAGGGCAATTCACCCCTCCACTTT. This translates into CASRSPVQGNSPLHF.

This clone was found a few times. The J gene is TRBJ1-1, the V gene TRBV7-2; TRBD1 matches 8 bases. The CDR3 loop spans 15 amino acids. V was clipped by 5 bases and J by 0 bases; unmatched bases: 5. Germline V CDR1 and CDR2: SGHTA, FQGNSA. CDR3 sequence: CASSGPTGVNTEAFF. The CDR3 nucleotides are TGTGCCAGCAGCGGACCGACAGGGGTGAACACTGAAGCTTTCTTT. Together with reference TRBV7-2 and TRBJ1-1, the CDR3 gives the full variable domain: GAGVSQSPSNKVTEKGKDVELRCDPISGHTALYWYRQSLGQGLEFLIYFQGNSAPDKSGLPSDRFSAERTGGSVSTLTIQRTQQEDSAVYLCASSGPTGVNTEAFFGQGTRLTVV.

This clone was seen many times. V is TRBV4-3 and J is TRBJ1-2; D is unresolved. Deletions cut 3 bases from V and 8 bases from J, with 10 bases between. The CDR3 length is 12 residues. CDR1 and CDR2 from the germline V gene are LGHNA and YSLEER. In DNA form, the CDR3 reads TGCGCCAGCAGCCAGATCAATAAAGGCTACACCTTC. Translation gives CASSQINKGYTF.

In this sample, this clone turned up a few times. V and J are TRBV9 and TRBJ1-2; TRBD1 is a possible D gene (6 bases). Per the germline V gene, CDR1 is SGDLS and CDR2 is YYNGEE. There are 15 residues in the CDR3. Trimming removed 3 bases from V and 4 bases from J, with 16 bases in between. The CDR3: CASSGQSGTPYGYTF. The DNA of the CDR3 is TGTGCCAGCAGCGGCCAATCCGGGACACCCTATGGCTACACCTTC.

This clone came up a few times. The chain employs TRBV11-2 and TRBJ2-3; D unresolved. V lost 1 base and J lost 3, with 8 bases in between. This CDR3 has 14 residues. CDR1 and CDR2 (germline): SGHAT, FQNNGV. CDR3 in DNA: TGTGCCAGCAGCTTAGCACCCGTGACAGATACGCAGTATTTT. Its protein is CASSLAPVTDTQYF.

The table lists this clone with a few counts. The CDR3 here is CASSPLVAGSGEQYF. The CDR3, as DNA: TGTGCCAGCAGCCCCTTGGTGGCGGGATCTGGGGAGCAGTACTTC. This chain uses TRBV14 with TRBJ2-7, with TRBD2 as a possible D gene (6 bases). The CDR3 spans 15 residues. Trimming removed 4 bases from V and 7 bases from J, with 20 bases in between. Germline V gene sequence: CDR1 SGHDN, CDR2 FVKESK.

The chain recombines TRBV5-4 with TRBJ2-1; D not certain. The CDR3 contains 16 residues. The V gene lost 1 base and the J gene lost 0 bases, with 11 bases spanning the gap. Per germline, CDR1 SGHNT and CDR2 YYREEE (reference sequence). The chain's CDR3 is CASSLPRQFSYNEQFF. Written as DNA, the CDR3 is TGTGCCAGCAGCTTGCCTCGGCAGTTCTCCTACAATGAGCAGTTCTTC. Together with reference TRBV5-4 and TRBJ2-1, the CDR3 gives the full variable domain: ETGVTQSPTHLIKTRGQQVTLRCSSQSGHNTVSWYQQALGQGPQFIFQYYREEENGRGNFPPRFSGLQFPNYSSELNVNALELDDSALYLCASSLPRQFSYNEQFFGPGTRLTVL.

The chain's CDR3 is CASSSREPQHF. CDR3 DNA sequence: TGTGCCAGCAGCTCCAGGGAGCCCCAGCATTTT. V gene TRBV28 combines with J gene TRBJ1-5, with TRBD1 as a possible D gene (5 bases). Per the germline V gene, CDR1 is MDHEN and CDR2 is SYDVKM. The CDR3 has 11 amino acids. V dropped 6 bases and J dropped 8 bases, with 8 bases sitting between them.

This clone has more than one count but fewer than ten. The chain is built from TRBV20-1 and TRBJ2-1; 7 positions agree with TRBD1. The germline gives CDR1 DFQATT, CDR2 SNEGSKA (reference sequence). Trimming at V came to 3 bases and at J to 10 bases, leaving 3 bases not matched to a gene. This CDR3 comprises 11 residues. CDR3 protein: CSARVRGEQFF. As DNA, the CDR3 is TGCAGTGCTAGGGTCAGGGGGGAGCAGTTCTTC.

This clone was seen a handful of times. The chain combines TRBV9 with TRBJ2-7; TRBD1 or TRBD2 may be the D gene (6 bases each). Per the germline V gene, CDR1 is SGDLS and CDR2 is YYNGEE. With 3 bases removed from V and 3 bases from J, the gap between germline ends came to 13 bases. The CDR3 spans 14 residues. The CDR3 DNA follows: TGTGCCAGCAGCGAGGGGGGAGAGGGCTACGAGCAGTACTTC. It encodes CASSEGGEGYEQYF.

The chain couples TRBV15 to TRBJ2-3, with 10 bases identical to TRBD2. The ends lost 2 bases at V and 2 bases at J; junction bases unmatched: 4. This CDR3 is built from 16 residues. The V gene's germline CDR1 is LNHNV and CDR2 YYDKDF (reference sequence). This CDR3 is CATSRPSGGFTDTQYF. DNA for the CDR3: TGTGCCACCAGCAGACCTAGCGGGGGTTTCACAGATACGCAGTATTTT.

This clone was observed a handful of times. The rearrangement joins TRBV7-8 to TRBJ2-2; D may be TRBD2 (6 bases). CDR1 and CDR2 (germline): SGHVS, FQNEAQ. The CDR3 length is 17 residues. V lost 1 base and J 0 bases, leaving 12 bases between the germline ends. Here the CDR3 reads CASSLGRRGPNTGELFF. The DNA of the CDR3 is TGTGCCAGCAGCTTAGGTCGGCGGGGTCCGAACACCGGGGAGCTGTTTTTT.

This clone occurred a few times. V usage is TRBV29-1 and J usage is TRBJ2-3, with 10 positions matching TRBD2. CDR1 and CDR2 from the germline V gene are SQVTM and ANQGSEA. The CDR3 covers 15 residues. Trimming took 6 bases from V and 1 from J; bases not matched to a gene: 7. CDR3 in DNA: TGCAGCGTAGCGGGAGGGCCTTCGGGCACAGATACGCAGTATTTT. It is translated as CSVAGGPSGTDTQYF.

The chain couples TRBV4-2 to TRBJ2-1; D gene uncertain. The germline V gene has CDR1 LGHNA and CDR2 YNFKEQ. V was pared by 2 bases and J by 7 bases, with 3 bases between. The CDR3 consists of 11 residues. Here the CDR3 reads CASSQRNEQFF. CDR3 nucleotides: TGTGCCAGCAGCCAAAGAAATGAGCAGTTCTTC.

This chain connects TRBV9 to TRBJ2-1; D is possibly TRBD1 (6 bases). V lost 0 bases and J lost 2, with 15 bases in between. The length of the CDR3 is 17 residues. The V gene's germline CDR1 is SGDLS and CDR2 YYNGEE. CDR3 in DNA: TGTGCCAGCAGCGTAGGGGGTTTGCAGGGGACCTACAATGAGCAGTTCTTC. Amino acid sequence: CASSVGGLQGTYNEQFF.

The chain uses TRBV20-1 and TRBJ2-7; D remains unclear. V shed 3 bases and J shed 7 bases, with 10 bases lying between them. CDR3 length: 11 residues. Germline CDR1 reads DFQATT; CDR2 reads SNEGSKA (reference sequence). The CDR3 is CSASDMGEQYF. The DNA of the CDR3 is TGCAGTGCTAGCGATATGGGGGAGCAGTACTTC.

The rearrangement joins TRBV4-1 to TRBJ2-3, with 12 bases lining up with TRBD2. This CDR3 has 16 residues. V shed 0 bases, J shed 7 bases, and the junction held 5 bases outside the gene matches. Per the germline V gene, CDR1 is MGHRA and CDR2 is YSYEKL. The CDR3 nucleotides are TGCGCCAGCAGCCAAGAGAGGCTAGCGGGGGGGCATACGCAGTATTTT. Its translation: CASSQERLAGGHTQYF.

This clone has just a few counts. The CDR3 reads CASSYEVQGLAFF. The CDR3 nucleotides read TGCGCCAGCAGCTACGAAGTACAGGGTTTAGCTTTCTTT. The rearrangement links TRBV5-1 to TRBJ1-1, with D possibly matching TRBD1 (6 bases). In germline, CDR1 is SGHRS, CDR2 YFSETQ. Trimming left V 3 bases short and J 10 bases short, with 16 bases between. The CDR3 spans 13 residues. The whole variable domain, remainder taken from reference TRBV5-1 and TRBJ1-1, is KAGVTQTPRYLIKTRGQQVTLSCSPISGHRSVSWYQQTPGQGLQFLFEYFSETQRNKGNFPGRFSGRQFSNSRSEMNVSTLELGDSALYLCASSYEVQGLAFFGQGTRLTVV.

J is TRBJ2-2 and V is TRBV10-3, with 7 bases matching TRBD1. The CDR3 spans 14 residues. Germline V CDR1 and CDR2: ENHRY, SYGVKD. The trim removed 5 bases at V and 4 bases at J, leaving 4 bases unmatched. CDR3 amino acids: CAISLPGGTGELFF. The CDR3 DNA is TGTGCCATCAGTTTGCCAGGGGGCACCGGGGAGCTGTTTTTT.

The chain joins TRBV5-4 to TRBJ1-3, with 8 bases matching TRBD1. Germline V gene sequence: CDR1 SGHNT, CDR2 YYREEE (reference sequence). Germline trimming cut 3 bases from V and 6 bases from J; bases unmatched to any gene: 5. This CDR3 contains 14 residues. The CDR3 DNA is TGTGCCAGCAGCTGGACAGGGCTATCAAACACCATATATTTT. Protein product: CASSWTGLSNTIYF.

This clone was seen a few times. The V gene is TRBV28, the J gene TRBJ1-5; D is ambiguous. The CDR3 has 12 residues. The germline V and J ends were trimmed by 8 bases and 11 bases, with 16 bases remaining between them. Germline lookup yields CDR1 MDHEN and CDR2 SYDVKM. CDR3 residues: CASGRGQKAQHF. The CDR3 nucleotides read TGTGCCAGCGGTCGTGGTCAAAAGGCCCAGCATTTT.

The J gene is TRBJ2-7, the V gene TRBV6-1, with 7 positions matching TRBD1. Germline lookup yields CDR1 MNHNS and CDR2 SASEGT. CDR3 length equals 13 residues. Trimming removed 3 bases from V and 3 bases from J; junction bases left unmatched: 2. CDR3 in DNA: TGTGCCAGCAGTGAGACAGGGATCTACGAGCAGTACTTC. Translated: CASSETGIYEQYF.

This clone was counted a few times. CDR3 region: CASSLSVGSYEQYF. The CDR3 bases are TGTGCCAGCAGCTTATCCGTCGGCTCCTACGAGCAGTACTTC. The J gene is TRBJ2-7, the V gene TRBV7-2; D call uncertain. Between the trimmed V and J ends, which lost 2 bases and 0 bases, there was a span of 8 bases. CDR3 size: 14 residues. Germline assignment: CDR1 SGHTA and CDR2 FQGNSA.

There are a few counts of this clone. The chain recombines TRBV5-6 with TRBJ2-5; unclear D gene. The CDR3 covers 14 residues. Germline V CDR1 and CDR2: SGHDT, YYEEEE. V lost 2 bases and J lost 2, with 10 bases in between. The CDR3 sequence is CASSLPQRQETQYF. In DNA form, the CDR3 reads TGTGCCAGCAGCTTACCACAAAGACAAGAGACCCAGTACTTC.

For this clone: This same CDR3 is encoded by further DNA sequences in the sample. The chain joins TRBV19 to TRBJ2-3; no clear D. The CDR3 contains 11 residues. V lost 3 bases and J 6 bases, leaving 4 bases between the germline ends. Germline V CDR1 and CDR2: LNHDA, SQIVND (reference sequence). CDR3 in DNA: TGTGCCAGTAGTATTGGGGATACGCAGTATTTT. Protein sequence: CASSIGDTQYF.

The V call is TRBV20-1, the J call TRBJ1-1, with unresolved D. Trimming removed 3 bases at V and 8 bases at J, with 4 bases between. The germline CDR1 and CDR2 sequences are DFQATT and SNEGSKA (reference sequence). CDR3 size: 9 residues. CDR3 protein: CSARREAFF. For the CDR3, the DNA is TGCAGTGCTAGGAGGGAAGCTTTCTTT.